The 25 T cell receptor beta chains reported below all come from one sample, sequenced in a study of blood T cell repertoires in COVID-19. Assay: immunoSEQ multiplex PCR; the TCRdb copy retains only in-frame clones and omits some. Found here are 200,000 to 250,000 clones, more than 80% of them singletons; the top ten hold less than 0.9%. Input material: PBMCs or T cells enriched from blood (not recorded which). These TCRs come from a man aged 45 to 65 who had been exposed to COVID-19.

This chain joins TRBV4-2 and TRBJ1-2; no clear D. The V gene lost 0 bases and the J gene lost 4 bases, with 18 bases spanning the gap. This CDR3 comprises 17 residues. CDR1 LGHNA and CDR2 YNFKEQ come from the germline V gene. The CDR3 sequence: CASSQDIVSGSFYGYTF. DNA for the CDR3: TGTGCCAGCAGCCAAGATATAGTGTCGGGATCTTTCTATGGCTACACCTTC.

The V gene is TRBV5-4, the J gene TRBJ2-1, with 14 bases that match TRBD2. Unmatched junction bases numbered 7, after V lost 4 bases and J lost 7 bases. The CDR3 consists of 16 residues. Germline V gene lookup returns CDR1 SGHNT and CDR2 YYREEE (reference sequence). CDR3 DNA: TGTGCCAGCAGCGATAGACTAGCGGGAGGGCCTAATGAGCAGTTCTTC. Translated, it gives CASSDRLAGGPNEQFF. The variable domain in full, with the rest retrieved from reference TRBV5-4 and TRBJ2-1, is ETGVTQSPTHLIKTRGQQVTLRCSSQSGHNTVSWYQQALGQGPQFIFQYYREEENGRGNFPPRFSGLQFPNYSSELNVNALELDDSALYLCASSDRLAGGPNEQFFGPGTRLTVL.

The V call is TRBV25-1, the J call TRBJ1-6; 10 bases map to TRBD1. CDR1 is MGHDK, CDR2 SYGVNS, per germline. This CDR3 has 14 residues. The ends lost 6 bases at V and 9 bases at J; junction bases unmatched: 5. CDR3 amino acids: CASRADRGFSPLHF. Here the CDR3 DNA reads TGTGCCAGCAGGGCGGACAGGGGGTTTTCACCCCTCCACTTT.

In nucleotides, the CDR3 is TGTGCCAGCAGCTTAGCACTAGCGGGGGTCCAAGAGACCCAGTACTTC. Residues: CASSLALAGVQETQYF. The genes are TRBV11-2 and TRBJ2-5, with 11 bases that match TRBD2. Germline loops: CDR1 SGHAT, CDR2 FQNNGV. Germline trimming cut 1 base from V and 1 base from J; bases unmatched to any gene: 2. This CDR3 has 16 residues.

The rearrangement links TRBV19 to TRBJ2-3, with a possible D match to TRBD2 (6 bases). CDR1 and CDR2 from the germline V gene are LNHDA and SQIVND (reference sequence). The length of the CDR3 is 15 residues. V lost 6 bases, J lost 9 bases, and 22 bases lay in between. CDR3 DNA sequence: TGTGCCAGTAGCCAGCGGACCGGAGGGCCCGGAACGCAGTATTTT. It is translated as CASSQRTGGPGTQYF.

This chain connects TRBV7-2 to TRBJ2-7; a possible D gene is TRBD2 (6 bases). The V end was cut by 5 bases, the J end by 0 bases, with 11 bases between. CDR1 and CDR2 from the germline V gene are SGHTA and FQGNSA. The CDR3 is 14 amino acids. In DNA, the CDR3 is TGTGCCAGCAGCCCTCAGCGGGTCTCCTACGAGCAGTACTTC. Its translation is CASSPQRVSYEQYF.

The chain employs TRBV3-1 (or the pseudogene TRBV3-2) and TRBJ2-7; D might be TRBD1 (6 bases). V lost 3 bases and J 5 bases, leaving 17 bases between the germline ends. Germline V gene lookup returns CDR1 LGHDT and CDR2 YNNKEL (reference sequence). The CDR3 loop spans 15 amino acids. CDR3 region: CASSHGRAGENEQYF. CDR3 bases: TGTGCCAGCAGCCACGGCCGGGCAGGGGAGAACGAGCAGTACTTC.

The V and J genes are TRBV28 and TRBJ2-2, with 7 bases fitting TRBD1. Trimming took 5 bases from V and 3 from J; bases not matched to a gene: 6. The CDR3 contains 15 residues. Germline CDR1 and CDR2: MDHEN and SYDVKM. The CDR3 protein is CASSPRDRHTGELFF. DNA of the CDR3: TGTGCCAGCAGTCCAAGGGACAGACACACCGGGGAGCTGTTTTTT.

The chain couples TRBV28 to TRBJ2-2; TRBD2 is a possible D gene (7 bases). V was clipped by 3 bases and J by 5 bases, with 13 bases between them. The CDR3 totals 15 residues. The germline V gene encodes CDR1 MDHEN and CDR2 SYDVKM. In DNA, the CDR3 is TGTGCCAGCAGTTTCGAGGGGGGGCCTACCGGGGAGCTGTTTTTT. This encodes CASSFEGGPTGELFF. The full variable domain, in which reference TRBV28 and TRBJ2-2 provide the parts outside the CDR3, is DVKVTQSSRYLVKRTGEKVFLECVQDMDHENMFWYRQDPGLGLRLIYFSYDVKMKEKGDIPEGYSVSREKKERFSLILESASTNQTSMYLCASSFEGGPTGELFFGEGSRLTVL.

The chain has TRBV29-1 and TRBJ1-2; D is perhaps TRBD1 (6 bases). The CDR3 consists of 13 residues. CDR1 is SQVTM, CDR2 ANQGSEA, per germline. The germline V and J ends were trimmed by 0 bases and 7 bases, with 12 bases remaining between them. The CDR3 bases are TGCAGCGTTGAAGAATCTGGGGGCGGTGGCTACACCTTC. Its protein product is CSVEESGGGGYTF.

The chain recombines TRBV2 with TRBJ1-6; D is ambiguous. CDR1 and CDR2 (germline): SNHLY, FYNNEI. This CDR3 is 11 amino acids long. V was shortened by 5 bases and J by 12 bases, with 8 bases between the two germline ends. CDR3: CASSISGPLHF. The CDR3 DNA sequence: TGTGCCAGCAGTATTAGCGGACCCCTCCACTTT.

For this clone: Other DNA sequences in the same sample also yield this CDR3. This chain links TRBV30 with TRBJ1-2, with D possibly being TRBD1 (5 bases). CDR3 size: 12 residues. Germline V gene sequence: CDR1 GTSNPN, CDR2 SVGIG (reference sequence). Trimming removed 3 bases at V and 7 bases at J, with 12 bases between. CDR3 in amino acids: CAWSPGGGGYTF. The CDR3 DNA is TGTGCCTGGAGCCCGGGGGGAGGTGGCTACACCTTC.

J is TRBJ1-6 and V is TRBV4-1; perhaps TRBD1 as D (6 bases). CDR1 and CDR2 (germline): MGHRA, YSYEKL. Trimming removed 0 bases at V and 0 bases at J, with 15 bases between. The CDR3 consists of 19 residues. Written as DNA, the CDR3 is TGCGCCAGCAGCCAAGATTCGAACAGGGTCAGCTCCTATAATTCACCCCTCCACTTT. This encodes CASSQDSNRVSSYNSPLHF.

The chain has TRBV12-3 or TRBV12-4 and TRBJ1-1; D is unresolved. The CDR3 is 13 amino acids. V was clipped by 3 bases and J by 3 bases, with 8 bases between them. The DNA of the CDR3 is TGTGCCAGCAGTTTCTTCGGGGACACTGAAGCTTTCTTT. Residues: CASSFFGDTEAFF.

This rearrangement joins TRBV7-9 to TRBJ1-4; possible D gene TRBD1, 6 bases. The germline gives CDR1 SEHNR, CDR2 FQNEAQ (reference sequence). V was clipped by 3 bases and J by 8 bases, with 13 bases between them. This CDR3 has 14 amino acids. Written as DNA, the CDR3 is TGTGCCAGCAGCTTTCAGGGGTGGAGAGAAAAACTGTTTTTT. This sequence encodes CASSFQGWREKLFF. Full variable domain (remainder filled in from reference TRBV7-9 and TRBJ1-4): DTGVSQNPRHKITKRGQNVTFRCDPISEHNRLYWYRQTLGQGPEFLTYFQNEAQLEKSRLLSDRFSAERPKGSFSTLEIQRTEQGDSAMYLCASSFQGWREKLFFGSGTQLSVL.

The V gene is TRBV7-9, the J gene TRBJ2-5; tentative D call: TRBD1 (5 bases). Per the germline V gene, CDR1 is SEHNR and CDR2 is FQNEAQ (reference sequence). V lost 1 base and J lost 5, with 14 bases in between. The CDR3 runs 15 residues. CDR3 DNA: TGTGCCAGCAGCTTAGTTTTACAGGCGTGGGAGACCCAGTACTTC. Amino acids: CASSLVLQAWETQYF.

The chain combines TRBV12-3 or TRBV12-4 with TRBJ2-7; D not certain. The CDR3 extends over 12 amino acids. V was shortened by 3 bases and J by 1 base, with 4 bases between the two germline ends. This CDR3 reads CASSLLSYEQYF. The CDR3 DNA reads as TGTGCCAGCAGTTTGTTATCCTACGAGCAGTACTTC.

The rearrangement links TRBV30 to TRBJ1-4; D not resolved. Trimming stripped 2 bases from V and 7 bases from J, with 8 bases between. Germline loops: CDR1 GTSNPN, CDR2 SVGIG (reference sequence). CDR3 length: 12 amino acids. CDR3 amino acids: CAWSTNFEKLFF. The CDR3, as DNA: TGTGCCTGGAGTACTAATTTTGAAAAACTGTTTTTT.

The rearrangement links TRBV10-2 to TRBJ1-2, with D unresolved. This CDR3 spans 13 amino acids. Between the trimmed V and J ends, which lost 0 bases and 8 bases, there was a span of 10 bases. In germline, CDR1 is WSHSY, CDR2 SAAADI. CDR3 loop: CASSESRAWGYTF. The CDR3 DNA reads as TGCGCCAGCAGTGAGTCGAGGGCTTGGGGCTACACCTTC.

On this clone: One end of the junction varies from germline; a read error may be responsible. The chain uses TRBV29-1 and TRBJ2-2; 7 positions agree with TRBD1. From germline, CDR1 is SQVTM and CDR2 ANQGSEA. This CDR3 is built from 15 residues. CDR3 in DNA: TGCAGCGCTGAAGACACAGGCAGGGGGACCGGGGAGCTGTTTTTT. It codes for CSAEDTGRGTGELFF.

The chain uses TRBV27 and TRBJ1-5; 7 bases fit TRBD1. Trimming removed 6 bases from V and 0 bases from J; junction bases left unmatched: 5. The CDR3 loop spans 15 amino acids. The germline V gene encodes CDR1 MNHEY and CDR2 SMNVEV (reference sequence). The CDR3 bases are TGTGCCAGCAGCCCCGGGACAGATAGCAATCAGCCCCAGCATTTT. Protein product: CASSPGTDSNQPQHF.

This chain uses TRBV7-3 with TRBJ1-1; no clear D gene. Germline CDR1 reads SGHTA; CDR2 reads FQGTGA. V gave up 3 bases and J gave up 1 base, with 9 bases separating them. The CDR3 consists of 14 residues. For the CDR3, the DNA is TGTGCCAGCAGCTTCCGCTCCGGGAACACTGAAGCTTTCTTT. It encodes CASSFRSGNTEAFF.

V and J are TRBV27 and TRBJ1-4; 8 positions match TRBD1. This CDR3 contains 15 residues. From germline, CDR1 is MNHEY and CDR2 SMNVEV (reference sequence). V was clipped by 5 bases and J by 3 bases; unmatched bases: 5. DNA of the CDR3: TGTGCCAGCAGTACTTTACAGGGGGCTAATGAAAAACTGTTTTTT. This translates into CASSTLQGANEKLFF.

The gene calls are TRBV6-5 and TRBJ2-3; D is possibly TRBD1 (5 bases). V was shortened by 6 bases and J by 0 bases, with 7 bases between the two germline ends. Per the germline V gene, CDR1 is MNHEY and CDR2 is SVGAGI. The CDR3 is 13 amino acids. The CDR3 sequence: CASRTASTDTQYF. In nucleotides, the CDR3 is TGTGCCAGCAGGACAGCGAGCACAGATACGCAGTATTTT.

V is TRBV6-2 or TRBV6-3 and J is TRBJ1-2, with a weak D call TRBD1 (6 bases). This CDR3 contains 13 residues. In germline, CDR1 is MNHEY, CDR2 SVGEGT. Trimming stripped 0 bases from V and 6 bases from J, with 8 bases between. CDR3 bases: TGTGCCAGCAGTTACTCGGGGGCTCATGGCTACACCTTC. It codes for CASSYSGAHGYTF.